This T cell receptor (beta chain) was recorded in a study of OX40 agonist ivuxolimab in advanced cancers. The study's findings and limits: Among the lowest peripheral clonal expansion occurred in 0.1-3.0 mg/kg partial responders.

With regard to this clone: Antigen unknown.

Assay used: immunoSEQ multiplex PCR; TCRdb lists only in-frame clones, some missing. The sample comprises about 67,000 clones, around 83% of which are singletons, and 2% to 2.5% rests with the top ten. The CDR3 extends over 14 amino acids. Germline lookup yields CDR1 SGHVS and CDR2 FQNEAQ. Trimming took 1 base from V and 4 from J; bases not matched to a gene: 3. This receptor was obtained from an adult with an advanced solid tumor such as melanoma, head and neck, liver or kidney cancer. This chain links TRBV7-8 with TRBJ2-7; 8 positions agree with TRBD1. The starting material was CD4+ or CD8+ T cells sorted from blood, obtained in a trial of the OX40 agonist ivuxolimab. CDR3 DNA sequence: TGTGCCAGCAGCTTAGGGACAGGGTATTACGAGCAGTACTTC. Protein: CASSLGTGYYEQYF.